The present T cell receptor beta chain was sequenced within a study of T cells after posttransplantation cyclophosphamide. The naive gate required viable CD3+CD4+ or CD3+CD8+ cells with CCR7+CD45RA+CD45RO-CD95-CD27+CD28+ phenotype. Data came from immunoSEQ multiplex PCR; TCRdb stores just in-frame clones and leaves some out. The sample lists some 9,400 clones, roughly 98% occurring once. With 0 bases removed from V and 5 bases from J, the gap between germline ends came to 13 bases. The V gene's germline CDR1 is SGHDN and CDR2 FVKESK. The CDR3 sequence is 15 residues long. The sample comprised naive CD4+ T cells sorted from PBMCs. The sequence was collected from a woman aged 55-75 years in good health, CMV-negative, and a related stem cell transplant donor. The chain recombines TRBV14 with TRBJ1-2; D possibly corresponds to TRBD1 (6 bases). CDR3 DNA sequence: TGTGCCAGCAGCCAAGATCGAAAAAGGGGGTATGGCTACACCTTC. Translation: CASSQDRKRGYGYTF.